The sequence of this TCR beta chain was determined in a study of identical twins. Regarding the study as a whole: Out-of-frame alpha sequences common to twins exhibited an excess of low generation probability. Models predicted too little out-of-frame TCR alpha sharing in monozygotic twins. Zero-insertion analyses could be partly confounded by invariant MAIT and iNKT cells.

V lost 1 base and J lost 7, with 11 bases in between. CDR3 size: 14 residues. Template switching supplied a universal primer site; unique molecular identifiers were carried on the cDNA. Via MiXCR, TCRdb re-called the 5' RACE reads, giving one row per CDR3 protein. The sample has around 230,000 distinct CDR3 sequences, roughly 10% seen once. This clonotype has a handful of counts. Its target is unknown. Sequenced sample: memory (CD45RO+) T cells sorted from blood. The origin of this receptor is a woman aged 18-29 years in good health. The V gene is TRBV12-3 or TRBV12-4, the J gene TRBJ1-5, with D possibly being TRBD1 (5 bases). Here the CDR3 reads CASSLEAGLQPQHF. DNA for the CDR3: TGTGCCAGCAGTTTAGAGGCAGGGTTGCAGCCCCAGCATTTT.